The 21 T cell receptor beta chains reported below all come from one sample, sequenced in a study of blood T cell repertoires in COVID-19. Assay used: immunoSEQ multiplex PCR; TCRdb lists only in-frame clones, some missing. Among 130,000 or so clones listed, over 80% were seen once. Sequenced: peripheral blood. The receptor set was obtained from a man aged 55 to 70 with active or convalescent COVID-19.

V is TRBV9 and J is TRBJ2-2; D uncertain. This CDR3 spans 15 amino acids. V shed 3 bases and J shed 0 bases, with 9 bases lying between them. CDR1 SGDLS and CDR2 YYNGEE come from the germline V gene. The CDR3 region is CASSETLANTGELFF. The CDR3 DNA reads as TGTGCCAGCAGCGAGACACTCGCGAACACCGGGGAGCTGTTTTTT.

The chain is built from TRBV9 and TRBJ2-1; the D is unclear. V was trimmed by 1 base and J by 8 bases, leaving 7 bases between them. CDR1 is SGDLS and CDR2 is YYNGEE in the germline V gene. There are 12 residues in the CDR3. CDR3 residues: CASSVTYYEQFF. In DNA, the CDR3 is TGTGCCAGCAGCGTAACTTACTATGAGCAGTTCTTC.

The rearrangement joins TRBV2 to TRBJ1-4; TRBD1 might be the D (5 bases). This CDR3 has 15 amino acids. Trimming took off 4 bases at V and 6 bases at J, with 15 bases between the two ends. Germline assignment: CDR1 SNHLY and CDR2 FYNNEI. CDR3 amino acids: CASSGLGGRHEKLFF. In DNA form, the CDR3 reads TGTGCCAGCAGTGGTTTGGGGGGGAGGCATGAAAAACTGTTTTTT.

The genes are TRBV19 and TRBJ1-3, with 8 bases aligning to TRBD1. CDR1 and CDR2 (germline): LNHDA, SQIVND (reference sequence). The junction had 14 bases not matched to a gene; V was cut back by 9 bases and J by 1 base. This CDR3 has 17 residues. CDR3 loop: CASRGQAPWVSGNTIYF. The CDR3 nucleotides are TGTGCCAGCCGGGGACAGGCCCCTTGGGTGTCTGGAAACACCATATATTTT.

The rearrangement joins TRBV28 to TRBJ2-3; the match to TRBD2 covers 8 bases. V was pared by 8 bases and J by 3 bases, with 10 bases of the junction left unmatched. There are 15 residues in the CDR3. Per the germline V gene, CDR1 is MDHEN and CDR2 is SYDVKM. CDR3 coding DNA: TGTGCCAGCTACCCCAGCGGGAGAGGAACAGATACGCAGTATTTT. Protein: CASYPSGRGTDTQYF.

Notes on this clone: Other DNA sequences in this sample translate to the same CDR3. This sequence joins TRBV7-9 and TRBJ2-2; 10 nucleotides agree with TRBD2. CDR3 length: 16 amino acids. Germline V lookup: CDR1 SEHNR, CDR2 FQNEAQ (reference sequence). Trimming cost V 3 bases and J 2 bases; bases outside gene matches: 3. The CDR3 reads CASSFTSGINTGELFF. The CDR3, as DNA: TGTGCCAGCAGCTTTACTAGCGGGATAAACACCGGGGAGCTGTTTTTT.

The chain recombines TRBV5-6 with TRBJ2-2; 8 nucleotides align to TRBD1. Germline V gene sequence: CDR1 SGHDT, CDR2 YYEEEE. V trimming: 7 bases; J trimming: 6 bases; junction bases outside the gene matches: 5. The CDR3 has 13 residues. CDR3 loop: CASRTDRAGELFF. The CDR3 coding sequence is TGTGCCAGCCGAACGGACAGGGCCGGGGAGCTGTTTTTT.

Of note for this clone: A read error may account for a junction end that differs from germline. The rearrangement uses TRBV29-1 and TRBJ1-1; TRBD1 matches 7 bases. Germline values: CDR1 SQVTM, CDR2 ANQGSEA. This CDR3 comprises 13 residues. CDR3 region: CSGWAGGNAEAFF. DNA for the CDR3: TGCAGCGGGTGGGCAGGGGGGAACGCTGAAGCTTTCTTT.

The CDR3 spells CASSTPAGEGRDEQFF. CDR3 nucleotides: TGTGCCAGCAGCACCCCCGCGGGGGAGGGCCGTGATGAGCAGTTCTTC. V usage is TRBV7-9 and J usage is TRBJ2-1; TRBD2 matches 7 bases. Germline V gene sequence: CDR1 SEHNR, CDR2 FQNEAQ (reference sequence). Trimming removed 5 bases from V and 8 bases from J; junction bases left unmatched: 15. This CDR3 contains 16 residues.

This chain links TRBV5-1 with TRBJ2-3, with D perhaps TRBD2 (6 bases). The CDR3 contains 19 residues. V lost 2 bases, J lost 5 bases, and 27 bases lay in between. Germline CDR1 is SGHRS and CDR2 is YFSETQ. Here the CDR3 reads CASSFNIGADGTVLDTQYF. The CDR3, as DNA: TGCGCCAGCAGCTTTAATATAGGGGCTGACGGGACTGTATTAGATACGCAGTATTTT. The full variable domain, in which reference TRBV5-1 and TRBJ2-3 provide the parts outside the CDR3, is KAGVTQTPRYLIKTRGQQVTLSCSPISGHRSVSWYQQTPGQGLQFLFEYFSETQRNKGNFPGRFSGRQFSNSRSEMNVSTLELGDSALYLCASSFNIGADGTVLDTQYFGPGTRLTVL.

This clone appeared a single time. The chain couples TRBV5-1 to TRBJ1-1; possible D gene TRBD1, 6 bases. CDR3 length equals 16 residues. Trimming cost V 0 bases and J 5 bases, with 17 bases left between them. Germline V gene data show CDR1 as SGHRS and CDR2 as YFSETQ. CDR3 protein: CASSLGYREGTTEAFF. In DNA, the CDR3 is TGCGCCAGCAGCTTGGGGTACAGGGAAGGAACTACTGAAGCTTTCTTT.

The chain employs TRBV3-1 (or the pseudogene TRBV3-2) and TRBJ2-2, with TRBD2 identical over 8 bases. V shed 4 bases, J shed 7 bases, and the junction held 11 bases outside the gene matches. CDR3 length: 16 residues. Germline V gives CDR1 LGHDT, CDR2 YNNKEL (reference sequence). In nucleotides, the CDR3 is TGTGCCAGCAGCCTCTTAGGGCGAGCGGGAGTCGGGGAGCTGTTTTTT. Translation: CASSLLGRAGVGELFF.

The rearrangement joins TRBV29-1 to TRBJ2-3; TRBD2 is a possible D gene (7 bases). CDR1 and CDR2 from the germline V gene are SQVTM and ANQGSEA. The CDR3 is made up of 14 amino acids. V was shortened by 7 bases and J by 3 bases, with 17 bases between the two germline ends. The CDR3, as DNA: TGCAGCGCCGGGGGGCGGGGGTGGACAGATACGCAGTATTTT. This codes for CSAGGRGWTDTQYF.

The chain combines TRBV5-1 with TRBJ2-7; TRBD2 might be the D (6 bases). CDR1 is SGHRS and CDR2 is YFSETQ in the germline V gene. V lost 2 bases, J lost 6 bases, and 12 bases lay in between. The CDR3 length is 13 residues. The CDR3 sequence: CASSFGGSPEQYF. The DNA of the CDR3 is TGCGCCAGCAGCTTCGGGGGATCCCCCGAGCAGTACTTC.

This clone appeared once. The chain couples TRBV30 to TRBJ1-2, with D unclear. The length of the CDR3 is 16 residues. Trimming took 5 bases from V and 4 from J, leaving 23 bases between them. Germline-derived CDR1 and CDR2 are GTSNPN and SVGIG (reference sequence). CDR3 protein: CAWARGQERAVYGYTF. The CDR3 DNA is TGTGCCTGGGCCCGAGGTCAGGAGCGGGCCGTCTATGGCTACACCTTC.

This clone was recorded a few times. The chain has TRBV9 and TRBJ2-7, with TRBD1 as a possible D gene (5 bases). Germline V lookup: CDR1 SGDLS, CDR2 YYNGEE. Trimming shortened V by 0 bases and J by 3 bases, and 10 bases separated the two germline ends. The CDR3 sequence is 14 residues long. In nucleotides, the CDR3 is TGTGCCAGCAGCGTAGGATCAGGGAACTACGAGCAGTACTTC. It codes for CASSVGSGNYEQYF.

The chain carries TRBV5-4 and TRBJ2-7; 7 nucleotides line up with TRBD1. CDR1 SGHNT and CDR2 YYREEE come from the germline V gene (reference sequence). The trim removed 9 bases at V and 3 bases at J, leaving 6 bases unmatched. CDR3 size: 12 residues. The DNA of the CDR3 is TGTGCCACCCGGGACAGAGACTACGAGCAGTACTTC. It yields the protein CATRDRDYEQYF.

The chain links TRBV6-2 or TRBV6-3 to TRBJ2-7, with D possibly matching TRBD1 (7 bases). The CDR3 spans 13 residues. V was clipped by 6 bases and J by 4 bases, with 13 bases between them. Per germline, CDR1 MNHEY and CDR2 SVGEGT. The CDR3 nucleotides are TGTGCCAGCAGCCTGACAGGGAGGTACGAGCAGTACTTC. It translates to CASSLTGRYEQYF.

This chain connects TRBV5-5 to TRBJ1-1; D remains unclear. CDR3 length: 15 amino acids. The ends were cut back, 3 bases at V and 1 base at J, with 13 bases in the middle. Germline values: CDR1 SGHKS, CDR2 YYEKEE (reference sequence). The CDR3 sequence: CASSSGSGRNTEAFF. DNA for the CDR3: TGTGCCAGCAGCTCGGGATCCGGCCGGAACACTGAAGCTTTCTTT.

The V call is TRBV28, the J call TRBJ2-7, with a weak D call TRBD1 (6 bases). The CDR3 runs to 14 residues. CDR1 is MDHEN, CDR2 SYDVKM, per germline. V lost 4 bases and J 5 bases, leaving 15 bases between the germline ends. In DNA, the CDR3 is TGTGCCAGCAGTTCCTCCAGTTGGGGGCACGAGCAGTACTTC. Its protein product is CASSSSSWGHEQYF.

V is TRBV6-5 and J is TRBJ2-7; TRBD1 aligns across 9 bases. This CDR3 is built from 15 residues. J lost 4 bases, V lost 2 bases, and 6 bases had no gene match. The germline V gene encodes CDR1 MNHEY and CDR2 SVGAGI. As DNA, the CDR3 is TGTGCCAGCAGTTACGTTGGGACAGGGATATACGAGCAGTACTTC. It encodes CASSYVGTGIYEQYF.